This is a list of T cell receptor beta chains from one sample in a study of cytomegalovirus exposure and HLA in healthy donors. Sequenced by immunoSEQ multiplex PCR; TCRdb stores in-frame clones only, minus some. The table records more than 90,000 clones, over 55% of them present only once. The specimen was PBMCs. The receptors were gathered from a boy between 10 and 17 years old in good health and CMV-seropositive. Each CDR3 is given with its conserved first and last residue. The order of the fields is V gene, J gene, CDR3 protein.

>TRBV6-4|TRBJ2-2
CASSPTGLSTGELFF
>TRBV2|TRBJ2-3
CASSLGLTDTQYF
>TRBV5-1|TRBJ1-4
CASSLGALNEKLFF
>TRBV9|TRBJ1-4
CASSPRRATNEKLFF
>TRBV5-1|TRBJ2-7
CASSSLLAGEQYF
>TRBV7-9|TRBJ1-6
CASSLATQGLPNSPLHF
>TRBV5-4|TRBJ2-3
CATRTGGAHTQYF
>TRBV7-9|TRBJ1-4
CASSLQGAFYEKLFF
>TRBV25-1|TRBJ1-4
CASSESRIVEKLFF
>TRBV7-6|TRBJ2-3
CASSVAGGSTDTQYF
>TRBV28|TRBJ2-7
CASRGGGVYEQYF
>TRBV5-4|TRBJ1-2
CASSLGGTGVNYGYTF
>TRBV6-5|TRBJ1-2
CASKFGSSGGYTF
>TRBV4-3|TRBJ1-1
CASSQGRGNTEAFF
>TRBV2|TRBJ1-4
CASSAKIRANEKLFF
>TRBV7-2|TRBJ1-1
CASSLVVGLDTEAFF
>TRBV2|TRBJ1-1
CASSGDSSSNTEAFF
>TRBV5-1|TRBJ1-4
CASSRTGQVGEKLFF
>TRBV4-3|TRBJ2-1
CASSPSGYSYNEQFF
>TRBV19|TRBJ1-5
CASSIRGSNQPQHF
>TRBV30|TRBJ1-1
CAWSVDSPWTEAFF
>TRBV4-1|TRBJ2-6
CASSPQGGANVLTF
>TRBV5-4|TRBJ1-5
CASSLAGHQPQNF
>TRBV25-1|TRBJ1-1
CASSDGGSTPRAEAFF
>TRBV2|TRBJ1-3
CASSEASGSGNTIYF
>TRBV4-2|TRBJ2-3
CASSHLASGGAADTQYF
>TRBV5-6|TRBJ1-1
CASSLEKSGALNTEAFF
>TRBV6-5|TRBJ1-2
CASREWQGEHGYTF
>TRBV25-1|TRBJ1-1
CASSWLTGTMNTEAFF
>TRBV7-2|TRBJ1-1
CASSLYSLLNTEAFF
>TRBV5-6|TRBJ2-2
CASSQATGEGTGELFF
>TRBV7-6|TRBJ2-7
CASSSPGSGEPYEQYF
>TRBV27|TRBJ1-6
CTTGGSPLHF
>TRBV4-3|TRBJ2-4
CASSQDTGNQNIQYF
>TRBV18|TRBJ1-1
CASSIGTGGEAFF
>TRBV30|TRBJ2-7
CASGTGNEQYF
>TRBV7-9|TRBJ2-1
CASSKTPGRGVGNEQFF
>TRBV30|TRBJ2-1
CAWSVSSASYNEQFF
>TRBV20-1|TRBJ1-2
CSAGARGYTF
>TRBV9|TRBJ2-1
CASSKLGLAGGRREQFF
>TRBV2|TRBJ1-3
CASRDRAVSPGNTIYF
>TRBV5-4|TRBJ2-2
CASSLGGITGELFF
>TRBV15|TRBJ1-3
CATSRLRRGTIYF
>TRBV15|TRBJ2-1
CATSRGETSGNEQFF
>TRBV27|TRBJ2-7
CASSAFKEGVYEQYF
>TRBV4-1|TRBJ1-5
CASSPGQGGNQPQHF
>TRBV30|TRBJ2-1
CAWSRTSRNNEQFF
>TRBV2|TRBJ1-1
CASSEVREAEAFF